This T cell receptor beta chain was profiled in a study of metastatic and nonmetastatic thyroid tumors. Whole-study context: Across peripheral blood and tumor or nodule tissue samples taken from malignant and benign thyroid patients, the repertoires were compared with one another.

In the original analysis: To classify distant metastasis in papillary thyroid cancer, a model was built from CDR3 differences across clinicopathological groups. Using MiXCR, TCRdb re-called clones from the PCR reads. The V and J calls come from TCRdb's annotation, not from the publication. The sample yields 25,000 to 35,000 clones, approximately 10% seen once. This clone is medium-sized in the sample. Each patient went into thyroid surgery without having received any treatment. The trim removed 6 bases at V and 8 bases at J, leaving 13 bases unmatched. The CDR3 has 15 residues. Germline V lookup: CDR1 MNHEY, CDR2 SVGEGT.

Specimen: blood. The rearrangement links TRBV6-2 or TRBV6-3 to TRBJ2-1; TRBD2 matches 7 bases. This sequence was found in a female donor with papillary thyroid cancer or a benign thyroid nodule (not recorded which). Some clones in this sample may be carry-over from other donors' samples. CDR3 protein: CASRRGLTSLDEQFF. The CDR3 DNA reads TGTGCCAGCAGGAGGGGCCTGACTAGCCTCGATGAGCAGTTCTTC.